This T cell receptor (beta chain) was observed in a study of type 1 regulatory T cells. Looking at the study overall: An in vitro protocol generated T-allo10, a Tr1-enriched, alloantigen-specific CD4 T cell product.

T-allo10 cells from the graft donor were described as anergic, host-alloantigen-specific, and alloantigen-specific suppressors. This clonotype qualifies as medium-sized. Its antigen is undetermined. CDR1 is SGHVS, CDR2 FNYEAQ, per germline. Trimming pared 0 bases from V and 4 bases from J, leaving 10 bases between. The CDR3 spans 15 residues. TCRdb processed the reads anew with MiXCR; each CDR3 protein has one entry. The data show some 6,000 distinct CDR3 sequences, with around 29% seen just once and about 8.3% held by the top ten. This chain links TRBV7-6 with TRBJ2-1; possibly TRBD2 for D (6 bases). The material sequenced was cultured T cells, either the whole culture or a sorted T cell fraction (not recorded which). Subset of the sample: Tr1-enriched cell product generated in vitro against host alloantigens. The sequence was obtained from a human donor in good health. In nucleotides, the CDR3 is TGTGCCAGCAGCTTAGCTAGCGGCATATACAATGAGCAGTTCTTC. This codes for CASSLASGIYNEQFF.